The 6 T cell receptor beta chains presented below share a single source sample, sequenced in a study of CD8+CD57+ T cells in acquired aplastic anemia. TCR beta VDJ combinations and CDR3 sequences were profiled from genomic DNA. TCRdb ran MiXCR on the reads and lists one entry per CDR3 protein. The table has around 140,000 distinct CDR3 sequences, around two fifths seen once. Sequences were obtained from sorted CD4+, CD8+, or CD8+CD57+ T cells (not recorded which) from PBMCs. These receptors all come from a human donor in good health, serving as a control.

In this sample, this clonotype turned up many times. V gene TRBV6-1 combines with J gene TRBJ1-5; D remains ambiguous. Trimming took off 7 bases at V and 4 bases at J, with 14 bases between the two ends. The CDR3 is 14 residues long. CDR1 and CDR2 from the germline V gene are MNHNS and SASEGT. The CDR3 DNA is TGTGCCAGCATTCGCGACTTAGTTAATCAGCCCCAGCATTTT. Its translation: CASIRDLVNQPQHF.

The chain is built from TRBV10-3 and TRBJ2-1, with TRBD1 matching 10 bases. J lost 7 bases, V lost 7 bases, and 4 bases had no gene match. The CDR3 sequence is 13 residues long. Germline CDR1 reads ENHRY; CDR2 reads SYGVKD. The CDR3: CAITGQGLNEQFF. CDR3 in DNA: TGTGCCATCACGGGACAGGGGTTGAATGAGCAGTTCTTC.

V gene TRBV7-8 combines with J gene TRBJ1-6; no clear D gene. There are 13 residues in the CDR3. Trimming left V 1 base short and J 8 bases short, with 6 bases between. Germline V gene data show CDR1 as SGHVS and CDR2 as FQNEAQ. CDR3 DNA: TGTGCCAGCAGCTTAGTCCAGGATTCACCCCTCCACTTT. It yields the protein CASSLVQDSPLHF.

The chain recombines TRBV2 with TRBJ1-2; D unclear. CDR3 size: 13 residues. From germline, CDR1 is SNHLY and CDR2 FYNNEI. V lost 4 bases, J lost 0 bases, and 6 bases lay in between. The CDR3 DNA sequence: TGTGCCAGCAGTGTCGACGCTAACTATGGCTACACCTTC. Protein sequence: CASSVDANYGYTF.

V gene TRBV4-3 combines with J gene TRBJ2-6; D is unresolved. CDR1 LGHNA and CDR2 YSLEER come from the germline V gene. The CDR3 extends over 14 amino acids. Trimming left V 0 bases short and J 4 bases short, with 4 bases between. This chain's CDR3 is CASSQDLGANVLTF. For the CDR3, the DNA is TGCGCCAGCAGCCAAGATTTAGGGGCCAACGTCCTGACTTTC.

The rearrangement joins TRBV28 to TRBJ1-5; TRBD1 might be the D (5 bases). There are 16 residues in the CDR3. Trimming cost V 5 bases and J 0 bases, with 14 bases left between them. Germline V gene data show CDR1 as MDHEN and CDR2 as SYDVKM. As DNA, the CDR3 is TGTGCCAGCAGTGCCCCGGACACCTATAGCAATCAGCCCCAGCATTTT. It encodes CASSAPDTYSNQPQHF.